The 32 T cell receptor beta chains listed next were all sequenced from one sample in a study of regulatory T cells in long-lasting Graves disease. Described time point: newly diagnosed GD, antithyroid drugs for less than 3 months. Making the TCR library involved RNA that had been extracted from PBMCs. Building of the TCR beta libraries involved iRepertoire HTBI primers and Arm-PCR of CDR3 regions. In TCRdb, the multiplex PCR reads were re-called with MiXCR into one record per CDR3 protein. Of about 500,000 distinct CDR3 sequences detected, around 13% appear once; the ten largest clones hold around 9.3%. These data were likewise used in another study, on T cells in Graves' hyperthyroidism and ophthalmopathy.

This specimen was peripheral blood mononuclear cells (PBMCs), taken at new diagnosis, from a patient treated with antithyroid drugs. These receptors came from a woman in her 30s with Graves disease.

The table lists this clonotype with many counts. The V and J genes are TRBV11-2 and TRBJ2-7; maybe TRBD2 (6 bases). The V gene lost 4 bases and the J gene lost 2 bases, with 15 bases spanning the gap. Germline CDR1 SGHAT, CDR2 FQNNGV. CDR3 length: 15 amino acids. CDR3 region: CASSSRDGGAYEQYF. CDR3 nucleotide sequence: TGTGCCAGCAGCTCCCGGGACGGCGGGGCCTACGAGCAGTACTTC.

The J gene is TRBJ1-2, the V gene TRBV4-1; 11 positions agree with TRBD1. V lost 4 bases, J lost 3 bases, and 4 bases stayed unmatched. In germline, CDR1 is MGHRA, CDR2 YSYEKL. CDR3 length equals 15 residues. The CDR3 sequence: CASSLGQGAYYGYTF. The CDR3 nucleotides read TGCGCCAGCAGCCTCGGACAGGGGGCTTACTATGGCTACACCTTC.

This clonotype came up a few times. V gene TRBV9 combines with J gene TRBJ2-5, with D possibly matching TRBD1 (7 bases). CDR1 and CDR2 (germline): SGDLS, YYNGEE. The CDR3 covers 15 residues. Trimming removed 4 bases from V and 4 bases from J, with 17 bases in between. The CDR3 nucleotides are TGTGCCAGCAGCCTACAAGGAGGGGGCGGAGAGACCCAGTACTTC. Translation gives CASSLQGGGGETQYF.

This rearrangement joins TRBV4-3 to TRBJ2-3, with 10 bases aligning to TRBD2. CDR3 length: 20 residues. The junction had 23 bases not matched to a gene; V was cut back by 3 bases and J by 8 bases. Germline CDR1 is LGHNA and CDR2 is YSLEER. This chain's CDR3 is CASSQAVAGGLPFSAGTQYF. DNA of the CDR3: TGCGCCAGCAGCCAGGCGGTAGCGGGAGGTCTGCCCTTTAGCGCAGGTACGCAGTATTTT.

This clonotype occurred many times. The chain links TRBV2 to TRBJ2-1; 9 nucleotides line up with TRBD2. CDR3 length: 15 amino acids. Germline V gives CDR1 SNHLY, CDR2 FYNNEI. J gave up 9 bases and V 0 bases, and 6 bases lay outside the gene matches. The CDR3 protein is CASSEASGSLGEQFF. The DNA of the CDR3 is TGTGCCAGCAGTGAAGCTAGCGGGAGTTTAGGTGAGCAGTTCTTC.

This clonotype has a count of ten or more. This chain links TRBV5-1 with TRBJ2-7; D may be TRBD1 or TRBD2 (5 bases each). The germline gives CDR1 SGHRS, CDR2 YFSETQ. Trimming took 4 bases from V and 3 from J, leaving 23 bases between them. This CDR3 is 17 amino acids long. The CDR3: CASSPDSVGRVSYEQYF. The CDR3 DNA is TGCGCCAGCAGCCCAGATTCCGTGGGGCGGGTTAGCTACGAGCAGTACTTC.

This clonotype was recorded at least ten times. The chain is built from TRBV2 and TRBJ1-1; unclear D gene. Germline V gene data show CDR1 as SNHLY and CDR2 as FYNNEI. This CDR3 has 12 amino acids. V lost 6 bases and J lost 6, with 11 bases in between. CDR3 sequence (DNA): TGTGCCAGCAGCGCTCCGGGTGCTGAAGCTTTCTTT. It encodes CASSAPGAEAFF.

This chain uses TRBV6-1 with TRBJ2-7; 8 bases map to TRBD1. V shed 7 bases, J shed 11 bases, and the junction held 10 bases outside the gene matches. Germline V gene lookup returns CDR1 MNHNS and CDR2 SASEGT. The CDR3 extends over 12 amino acids. The CDR3 DNA reads TGTGCCAGCACCACCACCCGGACAGGGAAGTACTTC. It yields the protein CASTTTRTGKYF.

V gene TRBV5-8 combines with J gene TRBJ2-7; D may match TRBD1 or TRBD2 (5 bases each). V was clipped by 0 bases and J by 3 bases, with 13 bases between them. Looked up from germline, CDR1 is SGHTS and CDR2 is YDEGEE. This CDR3 spans 15 amino acids. The CDR3 protein is CASSLAGRDFYEQYF. In DNA, the CDR3 is TGTGCCAGCAGCTTGGCGGGACGCGATTTCTACGAGCAGTACTTC.

In this sample, this clonotype turned up many times. The V call is TRBV5-1, the J call TRBJ2-1; no clear D gene. Germline V gene lookup returns CDR1 SGHRS and CDR2 YFSETQ. The CDR3 is 13 amino acids. Trimming removed 4 bases from V and 7 bases from J, with 12 bases in between. The CDR3 DNA follows: TGCGCCAGCAGCGTAGCAGCCCTAAATGAGCAGTTCTTC. Its protein is CASSVAALNEQFF.

Notes on this clonotype: Since a much larger clone is just one base distant, this may be a read error. The V call is TRBV7-6, the J call TRBJ2-3; D remains ambiguous. Looked up from germline, CDR1 is SGHVS and CDR2 is FNYEAQ. The CDR3 length is 14 residues. In DNA, the CDR3 is TGTACCAGCAGCTTAAGCGCCGGAAGGGATACGCAGTATTTT. Translating it yields CTSSLSAGRDTQYF.

V usage is TRBV9 and J usage is TRBJ2-1; D is ambiguous. V shed 0 bases and J shed 9 bases, with 4 bases lying between them. The CDR3 spans 11 residues. CDR1 SGDLS and CDR2 YYNGEE come from the germline V gene. CDR3 in DNA: TGTGCCAGCAGCGTAGGAAGTGAGCAGTTCTTC. Translation: CASSVGSEQFF.

This clonotype was observed a handful of times. The rearrangement uses TRBV5-4 and TRBJ1-6; the D gene is possibly TRBD1 (6 bases). Trimming took 4 bases from V and 7 from J, leaving 12 bases between them. Germline V gene sequence: CDR1 SGHNT, CDR2 YYREEE (reference sequence). This CDR3 region has 14 residues. The CDR3 loop reads CASSVGGANSPLHF. The CDR3 nucleotides are TGTGCCAGCAGCGTCGGGGGGGCGAATTCACCCCTCCACTTT. Filled out from reference TRBV5-4 and TRBJ1-6, the complete variable domain reads ETGVTQSPTHLIKTRGQQVTLRCSSQSGHNTVSWYQQALGQGPQFIFQYYREEENGRGNFPPRFSGLQFPNYSSELNVNALELDDSALYLCASSVGGANSPLHFGNGTRLTVT.

The sample holds a few counts of this clonotype. The V gene is TRBV3-1, the J gene TRBJ2-1; D is ambiguous. Germline assignment: CDR1 LGHDT and CDR2 YNNKEL (reference sequence). The V end lost 4 bases, the J end lost 6 bases, and 10 bases lay between the germline ends. The CDR3 consists of 13 residues. The CDR3 coding sequence is TGTGCCAGCAGCCCGTTCATATTCAATGAGCAGTTCTTC. Protein product: CASSPFIFNEQFF.

This clonotype came up a few times. The J gene is TRBJ2-3, the V gene TRBV20-1, with a weak D call TRBD2 (6 bases). The V end was cut by 5 bases, the J end by 2 bases, with 14 bases between. This CDR3 region has 14 residues. Germline values: CDR1 DFQATT, CDR2 SNEGSKA (reference sequence). The CDR3 region has the DNA TGCAGTGCTGTGGAGGGCCGGAACACAGATACGCAGTATTTT. It is translated as CSAVEGRNTDTQYF.

On this clonotype: Mismatch with germline at one junction end may stem from a read error. The chain uses TRBV3-1 and TRBJ2-5; 13 nucleotides align to TRBD2. Germline V CDR1 and CDR2: LGHDT, YNNKEL (reference sequence). The CDR3 runs 18 residues. The CDR3 DNA sequence: TGTGCCAGCAGCACGTCACCCGGGACTAGCGGGACTAGAGAGGCCCAGTACTTC. It encodes CASSTSPGTSGTREAQYF.

This clonotype was seen ten or more times. V usage is TRBV15 and J usage is TRBJ2-5; TRBD2 agrees at 12 bases. Germline-derived CDR1 and CDR2 are LNHNV and YYDKDF (reference sequence). J gave up 1 base and V 4 bases, and 13 bases lay outside the gene matches. The CDR3 runs 19 residues. As DNA, the CDR3 is TGTGCCACCAGCAATACGCTAACCGGGACTAGCGGGTTCCAAGAGACCCAGTACTTC. Amino acid sequence: CATSNTLTGTSGFQETQYF.

The table lists this clonotype with many counts. Its ends do not fully match the called genes, so a read error is possible. The rearrangement joins TRBV2 to TRBJ1-5; tentatively, D is TRBD1 (6 bases). Germline assignment: CDR1 SNHLY and CDR2 FYNNEI. The CDR3 has 14 residues. This CDR3 reads CASSAEQGNQPQHF. The CDR3 region has the DNA TGTGCCAGCAGTGCAGAACAGGGCAACCAGCCCCAGCATTTT.

This clonotype was seen ten or more times. The J gene is TRBJ2-5, the V gene TRBV12-3 or TRBV12-4, with 7 bases lining up with TRBD2. The CDR3 sequence is 17 residues long. V was clipped by 6 bases and J by 1 base; unmatched bases: 14. This CDR3 is CASSRPSRAGIQETQYF. The CDR3 nucleotides read TGTGCCAGCAGCCGCCCTAGTCGAGCGGGGATCCAAGAGACCCAGTACTTC.

This clonotype was found many times. The J gene is TRBJ2-1, the V gene TRBV12-3 or TRBV12-4, with D perhaps matching TRBD2 (6 bases). Trimming removed 3 bases from V and 7 bases from J, with 16 bases in between. The CDR3 is 15 amino acids. CDR3 sequence (DNA): TGTGCCAGCAGTTTGCATGACTCCGGGGGAAATGAGCAGTTCTTC. Translation: CASSLHDSGGNEQFF.

This clonotype was counted at least ten times. This chain links TRBV20-1 with TRBJ1-1; D is unclear. This CDR3 contains 12 residues. The V gene lost 6 bases and the J gene lost 4 bases, with 12 bases spanning the gap. CDR1 is DFQATT, CDR2 SNEGSKA, per germline (reference sequence). The CDR3 DNA is TGCAGTGCCCTAGACGGATTCACTGAAGCTTTCTTT. It codes for CSALDGFTEAFF.

This clonotype occurred a few times. DNA of the CDR3: TGTGCCAGCAGCTCCATGTTGGGCCTCGGAGAAAAACTGTTTTTT. This encodes CASSSMLGLGEKLFF. The genes are TRBV7-2 and TRBJ1-4, with no clear D. V was cut by 4 bases and J by 8 bases, with 17 bases left in between. This CDR3 is built from 15 residues. Germline CDR1 and CDR2: SGHTA and FQGNSA.

This clonotype was observed many times. The chain employs TRBV6-1 and TRBJ1-1, with D perhaps matching TRBD1 (6 bases). CDR1 MNHNS and CDR2 SASEGT come from the germline V gene. This CDR3 is built from 15 residues. Trimming took off 6 bases at V and 5 bases at J, with 19 bases between the two ends. CDR3 DNA sequence: TGTGCCAGCAGCGAAAACAGGGCGCGAGGGACTGAAGCTTTCTTT. Translation gives CASSENRARGTEAFF.

This clonotype was seen repeatedly, ten times or more. This chain joins TRBV19 and TRBJ1-3; D call uncertain. Germline CDR1 is LNHDA and CDR2 is SQIVND (reference sequence). The V gene lost 9 bases and the J gene lost 2 bases, with 20 bases spanning the gap. The CDR3 is made up of 16 amino acids. The CDR3 coding sequence is TGTGCCAGCACTCTGGGGTATACCTCCCCTGGAAACACCATATATTTT. Encoded protein: CASTLGYTSPGNTIYF.

A few counts support this clonotype. The chain links TRBV27 to TRBJ2-1; 7 positions agree with TRBD1. The CDR3 is 16 residues long. Germline CDR1 and CDR2: MNHEY and SMNVEV (reference sequence). V trimming: 6 bases; J trimming: 0 bases; junction bases outside the gene matches: 8. The CDR3 DNA reads TGTGCCAGCAGCCCCGACAGGGACCTCTCCTACAATGAGCAGTTCTTC. Its protein is CASSPDRDLSYNEQFF.

The gene calls are TRBV10-3 and TRBJ2-5, with TRBD2 matching over 10 bases. Germline lookup yields CDR1 ENHRY and CDR2 SYGVKD. The CDR3 is 13 residues long. Trimming cost V 5 bases and J 4 bases; bases outside gene matches: 1. The CDR3 sequence: CAISLAGGETQYF. The CDR3 DNA sequence: TGTGCCATCAGTTTAGCGGGAGGAGAGACCCAGTACTTC.

This clonotype showed up many times. CDR3 in DNA: TGTGCCAGCAGCTTAGCGGGACTCCCCCCAGAGACCCAGTACTTC. Protein: CASSLAGLPPETQYF. The genes are TRBV7-8 and TRBJ2-5; tentatively, D is TRBD2 (6 bases). The CDR3 is 15 residues long. The germline gives CDR1 SGHVS, CDR2 FQNEAQ. Trimming stripped 0 bases from V and 4 bases from J, with 12 bases between.

This clonotype was recorded many times. The chain combines TRBV2 with TRBJ2-1; 7 bases are a match to TRBD1. The CDR3 runs to 15 residues. J was trimmed by 7 bases and V by 6 bases; bases with no gene match: 12. Germline V gives CDR1 SNHLY, CDR2 FYNNEI. The CDR3 loop reads CASRERLGQWNEQFF. The CDR3 DNA reads as TGTGCCAGCAGAGAACGGTTGGGACAGTGGAATGAGCAGTTCTTC.

There are many counts of this clonotype. CDR3 nucleotides: TGTGCCAGCAGTGAGATCACTAGCGGGGAGACCCAGTACTTC. This sequence encodes CASSEITSGETQYF. V gene TRBV2 combines with J gene TRBJ2-5; 9 bases map to TRBD2. This CDR3 has 14 amino acids. The trim removed 3 bases at V and 5 bases at J, leaving 4 bases unmatched. The germline CDR1 and CDR2 sequences are SNHLY and FYNNEI.

Points on this clonotype: A much larger clone differs from this one at a single base, so this may be a read error. The V call is TRBV4-1, the J call TRBJ2-1, with D perhaps being TRBD1 or TRBD2 (5 bases each). Germline CDR1 is MGHRA and CDR2 is YSYEKL. This CDR3 is 17 amino acids long. The CDR3 spells CARSLSGAGYTYNEQFF. As DNA, the CDR3 is TGCGCCAGAAGCCTGTCCGGGGCCGGATATACCTACAATGAGCAGTTCTTC.

This clonotype has a count of ten or more. V is TRBV13 and J is TRBJ2-7; 7 bases line up with TRBD2. After removal of 3 bases from V and 5 bases from J, the junction contained 10 bases not matched to a gene. This CDR3 region has 15 residues. Germline V gives CDR1 PRHDT, CDR2 FYEKMQ (reference sequence). The CDR3 region is CASSFRSEGGNEQYF. DNA of the CDR3: TGTGCCAGCAGCTTTAGGTCGGAGGGAGGGAACGAGCAGTACTTC. The variable domain in full, with the rest retrieved from reference TRBV13 and TRBJ2-7, is AAGVIQSPRHLIKEKRETATLKCYPIPRHDTVYWYQQGPGQDPQFLISFYEKMQSDKGSIPDRFSAQQFSDYHSELNMSSLELGDSALYFCASSFRSEGGNEQYFGPGTRLTVT.

On this clonotype itself: Germline is not matched at one junction end, which may reflect a read error. The rearrangement links TRBV11-3 to TRBJ2-1; TRBD2 is a possible D gene (7 bases). In germline, CDR1 is SGHNT, CDR2 YENEEA. The CDR3 length is 14 residues. The CDR3 region is CTSSLVGGRNEQFF. The DNA for the CDR3 is TGTACCAGCAGCTTAGTCGGGGGGCGGAATGAGCAGTTCTTC.